This T cell receptor (beta chain) was retrieved from a study of monozygotic twins with inflammatory bowel disease. Points from the study as a whole: Healthy co-twins had higher TCRbeta inverse Simpson diversity than their IBD twins. Patients got different immunosuppressive treatments, which may have made their repertoires more variable.

The CDR3 has 15 amino acids. Per germline, CDR1 DFQATT and CDR2 SNEGSKA (reference sequence). Blood samples of approximately 2.3 ml were drawn from every donor. Details on this clonotype: Its target is not known.

Using TCRalpha and TCRbeta cDNA, the researchers carried out two nested PCRs that lasted around 15 and 9 cycles. One entry per CDR3 protein, without DNA, is what TCRdb gives after re-calling the 5' RACE reads. Recorded for this sample: approximately 420,000 distinct CDR3 sequences. The source is a human donor with ulcerative colitis or Crohn's disease, or a healthy co-twin of an affected twin (not recorded which). Sequencing was carried out using blood. The chain couples TRBV20-1 to TRBJ2-2. CDR3: CSARDLERDTGELFF.